The next 21 T cell receptor beta chains were all read from a single sample in a study of CD8+ T cells in alopecia areata. Treatment denoted: oral pan-JAK inhibitor, 5-10 mg twice daily. In each case, RNA was isolated and then reverse transcribed into cDNA as the sequencing template. Profiled with immunoSEQ multiplex PCR; TCRdb holds only in-frame clones, not every one. The data contain 60,000 to 90,000 clones, approximately 66% of them singletons. This specimen consisted of CD8+ T cells sorted from blood, obtained at week 24, from a patient treated with tofacitinib. These receptors were collected from a human donor with alopecia areata.

The V gene is TRBV5-1, the J gene TRBJ1-1, with 10 bases that match TRBD1. There are 14 residues in the CDR3. With V trimmed by 4 bases and J by 4 bases, 4 bases remained unmatched. CDR1 is SGHRS, CDR2 YFSETQ, per germline. The CDR3 is CASSLRTGGTEAFF. The CDR3, as DNA: TGCGCCAGCAGCCTGCGGACAGGGGGCACTGAAGCTTTCTTT.

This clone has a handful of counts. The chain is built from TRBV7-2 and TRBJ2-2, with no clear D. CDR3 size: 13 residues. V dropped 6 bases and J dropped 1 base, with 6 bases sitting between them. The germline gives CDR1 SGHTA, CDR2 FQGNSA. The CDR3: CASRRENTGELFF. CDR3 nucleotides: TGTGCCAGCAGACGAGAGAACACCGGGGAGCTGTTTTTT.

The rearrangement joins TRBV7-2 to TRBJ2-3; weak D call: TRBD1 (7 bases). The CDR3 totals 15 residues. Trimming took 4 bases from V and 5 from J, leaving 16 bases between them. Germline-derived CDR1 and CDR2 are SGHTA and FQGNSA. CDR3 DNA sequence: TGTGCCAGCAGCTCATTACCCCAGGGGGGAGATACGCAGTATTTT. This translates into CASSSLPQGGDTQYF.

The gene calls are TRBV19 and TRBJ2-7; D unresolved. CDR1 is LNHDA, CDR2 SQIVND, per germline (reference sequence). The ends were cut back, 3 bases at V and 4 bases at J, with 13 bases in the middle. The CDR3 sequence is 14 residues long. The CDR3 protein is CASSISAVGYEQYF. In DNA form, the CDR3 reads TGTGCCAGTAGTATCAGTGCGGTGGGTTACGAGCAGTACTTC.

V is TRBV4-1 and J is TRBJ2-7, with D possibly being TRBD2 (6 bases). CDR1 and CDR2 (germline): MGHRA, YSYEKL. The CDR3 length is 15 residues. The germline V and J ends were trimmed by 1 base and 5 bases, with 15 bases remaining between them. CDR3 DNA sequence: TGCGCCAGCAGCCAAGTCGGCGGGAATAGCCACGAGCAGTACTTC. This gives the protein CASSQVGGNSHEQYF.

This clone was detected a few times. The chain joins TRBV19 to TRBJ2-6; D uncertain. Per germline, CDR1 LNHDA and CDR2 SQIVND (reference sequence). V was pared by 3 bases and J by 0 bases, with 18 bases between. This CDR3 is 19 amino acids long. The CDR3 loop reads CASSMEHHFSLSGANVLTF. In DNA form, the CDR3 reads TGTGCCAGTAGTATGGAGCACCACTTTTCCCTCTCTGGGGCCAACGTCCTGACTTTC.

V gene TRBV5-1 combines with J gene TRBJ2-7, with D possibly matching TRBD2 (5 bases). The CDR3 consists of 15 residues. Germline V gives CDR1 SGHRS, CDR2 YFSETQ. V was pared by 5 bases and J by 5 bases, with 20 bases between. The CDR3: CASRFWTGRDDEQYF. The CDR3 region has the DNA TGCGCCAGCAGGTTTTGGACTGGTAGGGATGACGAGCAGTACTTC.

In this sample, this clone turned up a few times. This chain links TRBV27 with TRBJ2-1; TRBD1 agrees at 8 bases. The CDR3 is made up of 13 amino acids. J lost 9 bases, V lost 2 bases, and 3 bases had no gene match. Germline CDR1 reads MNHEY; CDR2 reads SMNVEV (reference sequence). The CDR3 spells CASSLQGAIEQFF. The DNA for the CDR3 is TGTGCCAGCAGTTTACAGGGGGCGATTGAGCAGTTCTTC.

CDR3 in amino acids: CASSTFTGTGGLFDGYTF. The CDR3 DNA follows: TGTGCCAGCAGCACCTTTACCGGGACAGGGGGATTGTTTGATGGCTACACCTTC. The chain is built from TRBV7-9 and TRBJ1-2, with TRBD1 matching 11 bases. V shed 5 bases, J shed 6 bases, and the junction held 17 bases outside the gene matches. Germline values: CDR1 SEHNR, CDR2 FQNEAQ (reference sequence). The CDR3 runs to 18 residues.

The rearrangement uses TRBV6-6 and TRBJ1-1, with D perhaps TRBD1 (5 bases). The germline V gene encodes CDR1 MNHNY and CDR2 SVGAGI (reference sequence). The CDR3 totals 12 residues. V was trimmed by 0 bases and J by 8 bases, leaving 7 bases between them. CDR3 sequence: CASSYSGQEAFF. DNA of the CDR3: TGTGCCAGCAGTTACTCGGGGCAGGAAGCTTTCTTT.

The chain is built from TRBV4-1 and TRBJ2-3; 10 nucleotides agree with TRBD2. CDR1 and CDR2 from the germline V gene are MGHRA and YSYEKL. Germline trimming cut 2 bases from V and 5 bases from J; bases unmatched to any gene: 13. The CDR3 totals 18 residues. CDR3 region: CASSQSTSLAGELDTQYF. The CDR3, as DNA: TGCGCCAGCAGCCAATCCACCTCCCTAGCGGGAGAGTTAGATACGCAGTATTTT.

The rearrangement uses TRBV7-9 and TRBJ2-1, with D unresolved. With 5 bases removed from V and 8 bases from J, the gap between germline ends came to 7 bases. From germline, CDR1 is SEHNR and CDR2 FQNEAQ (reference sequence). CDR3 length equals 11 residues. DNA of the CDR3: TGTGCCAGCAGCGATATCCATGAGCAGTTCTTC. Translation: CASSDIHEQFF.

This clone was found once. The genes are TRBV5-6 and TRBJ2-1, with 8 nucleotides matching TRBD1. V lost 0 bases and J lost 9; bases outside the gene matches: 5. This CDR3 is built from 14 residues. CDR1 and CDR2 (germline): SGHDT, YYEEEE. In DNA form, the CDR3 reads TGTGCCAGCAGCTTGGGACAGGGGAAGGTTGAGCAGTTCTTC. Translation: CASSLGQGKVEQFF.

The sample holds a few counts of this clone. The V call is TRBV2, the J call TRBJ1-1; possible D gene TRBD1, 5 bases. V lost 5 bases and J 6 bases, leaving 10 bases between the germline ends. The CDR3 has 12 residues. CDR1 is SNHLY, CDR2 FYNNEI, per germline. The CDR3 is CASSRTIPEAFF. In DNA, the CDR3 is TGTGCCAGCAGTCGGACAATTCCTGAAGCTTTCTTT.

Only a few counts were recorded for this clone. V usage is TRBV5-1 and J usage is TRBJ2-1, with 8 bases that match TRBD2. CDR3 length: 17 residues. J lost 2 bases, V lost 4 bases, and 11 bases had no gene match. Germline-derived CDR1 and CDR2 are SGHRS and YFSETQ. The CDR3 loop is CASSPPGRAGTYNEQFF. CDR3 DNA: TGCGCCAGCAGCCCCCCCGGGAGGGCTGGAACCTACAATGAGCAGTTCTTC.

This chain joins TRBV6-6 and TRBJ2-7; no firm D call. Germline assignment: CDR1 MNHNY and CDR2 SVGAGI (reference sequence). V lost 6 bases, J lost 1 base, and 7 bases lay in between. This CDR3 contains 12 residues. The CDR3 loop reads CASSLGSYEQYF. Here the CDR3 DNA reads TGTGCCAGCAGCCTGGGGTCCTACGAGCAGTACTTC.

This clone was found a few times. Within the sample, other DNA sequences also encode this same CDR3. The V call is TRBV19, the J call TRBJ2-7, with no clear D. CDR3 length: 14 residues. V lost 3 bases and J lost 0, with 9 bases in between. The germline gives CDR1 LNHDA, CDR2 SQIVND (reference sequence). The CDR3 spells CASSIGTGSYEQYF. The CDR3 DNA reads as TGTGCCAGTAGTATTGGCACGGGCTCCTACGAGCAGTACTTC.

V gene TRBV27 combines with J gene TRBJ2-1, with 7 bases matching TRBD2. This CDR3 contains 15 residues. The V and J ends lost 7 bases and 7 bases, in that order; junction bases with no gene match: 13. From germline, CDR1 is MNHEY and CDR2 SMNVEV (reference sequence). The CDR3 region is CASTLVGREFNEQFF. The CDR3 DNA reads TGTGCCAGCACCTTGGTAGGGCGGGAGTTTAATGAGCAGTTCTTC.

This clone has only a few counts. The chain joins TRBV7-9 to TRBJ2-7, with 11 bases fitting TRBD1. This CDR3 is built from 15 residues. J gave up 1 base and V 5 bases, and 4 bases lay outside the gene matches. The V gene's germline CDR1 is SEHNR and CDR2 FQNEAQ (reference sequence). CDR3 nucleotides: TGTGCCAGCAGCCATCGGGACAGGGGGTCCTACGAGCAGTACTTC. Its protein product is CASSHRDRGSYEQYF.

This chain uses TRBV5-1 with TRBJ2-1; D gene unclear. The V and J ends lost 2 bases and 0 bases respectively, with 9 bases between them. The germline CDR1 and CDR2 sequences are SGHRS and YFSETQ. This CDR3 region has 15 residues. The chain's CDR3 is CASSFGWGSYNEQFF. The DNA of the CDR3 is TGCGCCAGCAGCTTCGGTTGGGGCTCCTACAATGAGCAGTTCTTC.

This clone was seen a single time. The V call is TRBV27, the J call TRBJ2-7, with a tentative D call TRBD2 (6 bases). V lost 6 bases, J lost 7 bases, and 10 bases lay in between. This CDR3 region has 11 residues. Germline V gene lookup returns CDR1 MNHEY and CDR2 SMNVEV (reference sequence). CDR3 in DNA: TGTGCCAGCAGGGAGGGTCCGGAGCAGTACTTC. Its translation is CASREGPEQYF.